This T cell receptor beta chain was documented in a study of cytomegalovirus exposure and HLA in healthy donors. This CDR3 spans 16 amino acids. The germline V gene has CDR1 SGHTA and CDR2 FQGTGA. J gave up 3 bases and V 5 bases, and 10 bases lay outside the gene matches. With 60 Vbeta and 13 Jbeta primers, the PCR was carried out. Data came from immunoSEQ multiplex PCR; TCRdb stores just in-frame clones and leaves some out. Of approximately 150,000 clones listed, about 79% are singletons. The sequence derives from a male donor in good health and CMV-seronegative. The rearrangement uses TRBV7-3 and TRBJ2-1, with 7 bases identical to TRBD2. The specimen was PBMCs. Here the CDR3 DNA reads TGTGCCAGCAGCCATGAGGCGGGGACTATCTACAATGAGCAGTTCTTC. This translates into CASSHEAGTIYNEQFF.